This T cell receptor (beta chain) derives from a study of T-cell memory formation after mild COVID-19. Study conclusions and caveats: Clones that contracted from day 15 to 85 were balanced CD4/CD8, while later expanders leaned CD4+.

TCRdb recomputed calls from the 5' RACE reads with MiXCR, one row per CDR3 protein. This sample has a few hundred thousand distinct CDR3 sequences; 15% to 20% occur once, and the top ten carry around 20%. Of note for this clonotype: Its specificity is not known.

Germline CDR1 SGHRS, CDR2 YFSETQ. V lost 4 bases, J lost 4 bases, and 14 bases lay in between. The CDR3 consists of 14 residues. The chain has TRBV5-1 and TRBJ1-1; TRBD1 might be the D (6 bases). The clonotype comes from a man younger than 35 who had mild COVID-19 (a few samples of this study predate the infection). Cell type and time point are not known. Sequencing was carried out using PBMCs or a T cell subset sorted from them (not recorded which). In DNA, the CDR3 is TGCGCCAGCAGCGGGGGGGGCGATGGCACTGAAGCTTTCTTT. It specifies CASSGGGDGTEAFF.